These T cell receptor beta chains were read from a single sample in a study of blood T cell repertoires in COVID-19. Profiling relied on immunoSEQ multiplex PCR, and the TCRdb table lists in-frame clones only, not all of them. This table holds 250,000 to 300,000 clones, roughly 90% found once. Sequenced input: peripheral blood. The receptors were gathered from a woman aged 30 to 39 with COVID-19, enrolled during active disease. Each CDR3 is given with its conserved first and last residue. D genes are given only for firm matches. Some rows mark clone size as missing; the rest say once, few, many or name a class of expanded clone.

d_gene	abundance	j_gene	v_gene	CDR3nt	CDR3aa
-	-	TRBJ2-7	TRBV5-6	TGTGCCAGCAGCCTGGACAGAAACCTCTACGAGCAGTACTTC	CASSLDRNLYEQYF
-	-	TRBJ1-1	TRBV7-9	TGTGCCAGCAGCCTTTCTGTCAGCAGGGCGGCTTTCTTT	CASSLSVSRAAFF
TRBD1	-	TRBJ2-5	TRBV11-2	TGTGCCAGCAGCTCTTTTCCGGGACAGGGATTGGAGACCCAGTACTTC	CASSSFPGQGLETQYF
-	-	TRBJ1-2	TRBV28	TGTGCCAGCAGCTCCAACAGGAAGCGTACCTTC	CASSSNRKRTF
-	few	TRBJ2-7	TRBV7-9	TGTGCCAGCAGCCTCTTCTCCTACGAGCAGTACTTC	CASSLFSYEQYF
TRBD1	-	TRBJ2-1	TRBV3-1/TRBV3-2	TGTGCCAGCAGCCGCTCAAACCGGGACAGTAGAAATGAGCAGTTCTTC	CASSRSNRDSRNEQFF
-	-	TRBJ2-4	TRBV5-4	TGTGCCAGCAGCTTGGACAGGAAAAACATTCAGTACTTC	CASSLDRKNIQYF
-	-	TRBJ1-1	TRBV6-5	TGTGCCAGCACGCTACAGGGTAACACTGAAGCTTTCTTT	CASTLQGNTEAFF
TRBD1	-	TRBJ1-6	TRBV5-1	TGCGCCAGCAGCTCCTCAGGGGGCACAGATTCACCCCTCCACTTT	CASSSSGGTDSPLHF
-	few	TRBJ2-7	TRBV27	TGTGCCAGCAGCCTTAGGGGGACGGTATACGAGCAGTACTTC	CASSLRGTVYEQYF
-	-	TRBJ1-5	TRBV5-6	TGTGCCAGCAGCTTACAGCCAGGTAGCAATCAGCCCCAGCATTTT	CASSLQPGSNQPQHF
TRBD1	-	TRBJ1-2	TRBV12-3/TRBV12-4	TGTGCCAGCAGCCGGACAGGGAGGAGCTACACCTTC	CASSRTGRSYTF
-	-	TRBJ1-2	TRBV9	TGTGCCAGCAGCACTCGCCGGGGGTCCGACGATGGCTACACCTTC	CASSTRRGSDDGYTF
-	-	TRBJ1-2	TRBV28	TGTGCCAGCGGAGACAGTCCGCGGGACGGCTACACCTTC	CASGDSPRDGYTF
TRBD1	-	TRBJ2-7	TRBV5-1	TGCGCCAGCAGCTTGGGGACAGGGGGCGAGCAGTACTTC	CASSLGTGGEQYF
-	-	TRBJ1-3	TRBV5-5	TGTGCCAGCAGCATACAGTTCTCTGGAAACACCATATATTTT	CASSIQFSGNTIYF
-	once	TRBJ2-5	TRBV10-3	TGTGCCATCCGGGGTCCTAAGCAAGAGACCCAGTACTTC	CAIRGPKQETQYF
TRBD2	-	TRBJ2-1	TRBV5-6	TGTGCCAGCAGCTTGGTAGGCGGGGGGAGCAATGAGCAGTTCTTC	CASSLVGGGSNEQFF
-	-	TRBJ2-7	TRBV28	TGTGCCAGCAGGCTCACCGGGGGATCCTACGAGCAGTACTTC	CASRLTGGSYEQYF
TRBD2	-	TRBJ2-5	TRBV6-5	TGTGCCAGCAGTATTAGCGGGGCTGAGACCCAGTACTTC	CASSISGAETQYF
-	few	TRBJ1-1	TRBV7-9	TGTGCCAGCAGCCCGGGGGATGGGTCTTGGAACACTGAAGCTTTCTTT	CASSPGDGSWNTEAFF
-	-	TRBJ1-6	TRBV10-2	TGCGCCAGCAGTTACGCCGCGGGGAGCTCCTATAATTCACCCCTCCACTTT	CASSYAAGSSYNSPLHF
-	few	TRBJ2-2	TRBV5-5	TGTGCCAGCAGCTTGTCCAGGACTATCAACACCGGGGAGCTGTTTTTT	CASSLSRTINTGELFF
-	-	TRBJ2-7	TRBV5-1	TGCGCCAGCAGCTTCGGGAGTACCTACGAGCAGTACTTC	CASSFGSTYEQYF
-	-	TRBJ1-6	TRBV5-1	TGCGCCAGCAGCCCCCAGATGGCTAATTCACCCCTCCACTTT	CASSPQMANSPLHF
-	-	TRBJ1-5	TRBV5-6	TGTGCCAGCAGCTTGGTCCGGAGCAATCAGCCCCAGCATTTT	CASSLVRSNQPQHF
TRBD1	-	TRBJ1-2	TRBV5-1	TGCGCCAGCAGTTTAGGACAGGGCGGGAACTACACCTTC	CASSLGQGGNYTF
TRBD2	-	TRBJ2-7	TRBV9	TGTGCCAGCAGCCCCGGGGGGGAGCAGTACTTC	CASSPGGEQYF
TRBD1	-	TRBJ1-6	TRBV18	TGTGCCAGCTCCCCCGGACAGGGAGGAAATTCACCCCTCCACTTT	CASSPGQGGNSPLHF
TRBD1	-	TRBJ1-5	TRBV2	TGTGCCAGCCGCAAGGACAGGGCGGGCAATCAGCCCCAGCATTTT	CASRKDRAGNQPQHF
TRBD1	once	TRBJ1-1	TRBV19	TGTGCCAGTAGTTTTAAGACAGGGTTAAGACCTGAAGCTTTCTTT	CASSFKTGLRPEAFF
TRBD1	-	TRBJ1-5	TRBV29-1	TGCAGCGTTGTGGACAGGGGGAATCAGCCCCAGCATTTT	CSVVDRGNQPQHF
-	-	TRBJ2-1	TRBV11-3	TGTGCCAGCAGCTTAGGAACGGTAAGCTCCTACAATGAGCAGTTCTTC	CASSLGTVSSYNEQFF
-	-	TRBJ1-3	TRBV6-5	TGTGCCACCCGACGGGACATATCTGGAAACACCATATATTTT	CATRRDISGNTIYF
-	-	TRBJ2-7	TRBV5-1	TGCGCCAGCAGCTTGGCCACTCTAAAGAACGAGGGGGCCTACGAGCAGTACTTC	CASSLATLKNEGAYEQYF
TRBD1	-	TRBJ2-5	TRBV5-5	TGTGCCAGCAGCTTGGGACAGGGTGGAGAGACCCAGTACTTC	CASSLGQGGETQYF
TRBD1	-	TRBJ2-1	TRBV11-1	TGTGCCAGCAGCTTACTGGACAGGGGGCTACATGAGCAGTTCTTC	CASSLLDRGLHEQFF
-	once	TRBJ1-1	TRBV27	TGTGCCAGCAGTTTAAGCGGCGGACAGCACACTGAAGCTTTCTTT	CASSLSGGQHTEAFF
-	few	TRBJ2-1	TRBV6-1	TGTGCCAGCAGTGCCCCCCGTAGATTCAGGGGCAGCCCCTATACGGATGAGCAGTTCTTC	CASSAPRRFRGSPYTDEQFF